This TCR beta chain was documented in a study of radiotherapy plus CTLA-4 blockade in lung cancer. In the study overall: Among patients, roughly 18% showed objective responses, and about 31% had disease control. Study results and caveats: Blood saw expansion of tumor-derived TCR clones after radiotherapy plus ipilimumab. The authors reported that early blood T cell clone dynamics, with interferon-beta, best predicted response.

Method: immunoSEQ multiplex PCR; TCRdb's copy keeps in-frame clones and lacks some. Altogether some 49,000 clones are present, about 88% being singletons, with the ten largest covering around a quarter. This clone was recorded once. Its antigen is currently unknown. Focal radiation was given together with CTLA-4 blockade (ipilimumab) to patients with chemo-refractory metastatic non-small-cell lung cancer. This TCR was sampled from a human donor with non-small cell lung cancer whose response to radiotherapy plus ipilimumab could not be evaluated. Sequenced here: peripheral blood, sampled from a patient treated with radiotherapy plus ipilimumab.

CDR3 coding DNA: TGCGCCAGCAGCTTGGCGGTAGCGGACTCCTACGAGCAGTACTTC. Amino acid sequence: CASSLAVADSYEQYF. The chain has TRBV5-1 and TRBJ2-7, with D possibly TRBD2 on 6 matching bases. With 0 bases removed from V and 0 bases from J, the gap between germline ends came to 10 bases. Per germline, CDR1 SGHRS and CDR2 YFSETQ. CDR3 length: 15 residues.